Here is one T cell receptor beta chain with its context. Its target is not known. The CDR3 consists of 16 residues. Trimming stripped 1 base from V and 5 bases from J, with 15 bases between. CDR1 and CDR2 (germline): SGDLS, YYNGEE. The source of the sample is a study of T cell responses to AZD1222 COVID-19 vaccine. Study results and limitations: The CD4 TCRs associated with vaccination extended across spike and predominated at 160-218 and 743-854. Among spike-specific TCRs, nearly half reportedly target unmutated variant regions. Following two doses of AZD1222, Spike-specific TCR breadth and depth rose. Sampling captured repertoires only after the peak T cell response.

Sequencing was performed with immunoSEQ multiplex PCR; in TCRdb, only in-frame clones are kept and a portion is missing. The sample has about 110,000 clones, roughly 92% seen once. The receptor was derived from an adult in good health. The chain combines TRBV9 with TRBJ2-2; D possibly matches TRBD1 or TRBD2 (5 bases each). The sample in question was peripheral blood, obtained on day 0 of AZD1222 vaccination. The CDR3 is CASSVSPQGRTGELFF. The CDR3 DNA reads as TGTGCCAGCAGCGTATCTCCTCAGGGACGGACCGGGGAGCTGTTTTTT.